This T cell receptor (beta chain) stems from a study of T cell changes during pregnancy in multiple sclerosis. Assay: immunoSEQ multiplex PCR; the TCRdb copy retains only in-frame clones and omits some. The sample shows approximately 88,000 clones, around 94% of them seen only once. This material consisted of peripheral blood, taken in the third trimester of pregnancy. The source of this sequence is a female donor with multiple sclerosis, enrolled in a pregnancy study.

Written as DNA, the CDR3 is TGTGCCAGTAGTATCGGGGGGACTTACAATGAGCAGTTCTTC. Protein product: CASSIGGTYNEQFF. The rearrangement links TRBV19 to TRBJ2-1, with 7 nucleotides matching TRBD2. The germline gives CDR1 LNHDA, CDR2 SQIVND (reference sequence). The CDR3 has 14 amino acids. V dropped 3 bases and J dropped 4; count of bases not matched to a gene: 3.